This T cell receptor (beta chain) was identified in a study of T cells in Graves' hyperthyroidism and ophthalmopathy. This clonotype has a count of ten or more. In making diagnoses, clinical symptoms, serum thyroxine and TRAb, thyroid ultrasound and orbital computed tomography were all used. Fresh peripheral blood, 8 to 10 ml of it, supplied the PBMCs. Per the germline V gene, CDR1 is MNHNS and CDR2 is SASEGT. Trimming cost V 6 bases and J 0 bases, with 13 bases left between them. The CDR3 spans 15 residues. Amplified TCR beta CDR3 regions derived from RNA transcripts. HTBI primers were used for first-round RT-PCR of the TCR CDR3. MiXCR was run by TCRdb on the multiplex PCR reads, yielding one entry per CDR3 protein. Here the sample spans hundreds of thousands of distinct CDR3 sequences, 14% being singletons.

The chain recombines TRBV6-1 with TRBJ2-3, with D possibly called TRBD1 or TRBD2 (6 bases each). Specimen: blood. The clonotype comes from a young woman with Graves' hyperthyroidism. CDR3 in DNA: TGTGCCAGCAGGCGGGACACCCTTAGCACAGATACGCAGTATTTT. Translating gives CASRRDTLSTDTQYF.